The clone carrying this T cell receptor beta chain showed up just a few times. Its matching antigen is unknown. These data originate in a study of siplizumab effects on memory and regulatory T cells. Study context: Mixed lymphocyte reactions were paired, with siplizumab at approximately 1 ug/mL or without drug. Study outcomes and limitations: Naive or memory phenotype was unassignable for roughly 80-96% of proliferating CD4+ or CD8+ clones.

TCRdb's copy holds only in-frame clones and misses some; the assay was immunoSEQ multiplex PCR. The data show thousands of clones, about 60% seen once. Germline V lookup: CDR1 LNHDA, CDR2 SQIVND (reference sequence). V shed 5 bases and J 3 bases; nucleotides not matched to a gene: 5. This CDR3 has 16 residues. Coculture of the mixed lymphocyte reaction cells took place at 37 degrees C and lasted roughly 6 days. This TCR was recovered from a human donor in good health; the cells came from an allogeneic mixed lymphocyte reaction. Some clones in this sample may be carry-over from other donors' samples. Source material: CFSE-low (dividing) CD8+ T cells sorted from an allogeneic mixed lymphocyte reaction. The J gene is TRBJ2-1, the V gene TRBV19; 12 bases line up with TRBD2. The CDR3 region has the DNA TGTGCCAGTAGTTCCCGACTAGCGGGGGACTACAATGAGCAGTTCTTC. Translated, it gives CASSSRLAGDYNEQFF.